The T cell receptor beta chain under discussion was sequenced for a study of T cell responses to AZD1222 COVID-19 vaccine. Study-wide results and limits: Close to half of all spike-specific TCRs reportedly target regions of the variants that are unmutated. Most donors were white British and more were female, and clonal diversity was possibly underestimated. Just a handful of AZD1222 recipients tested seropositive at baseline.

Note on this clone: Its specificity is not known. An end of the junction differs from the germline gene, which may be a read error.

CDR3 size: 13 residues. Germline V gene data show CDR1 as GTSNPN and CDR2 as SVGIG (reference sequence). TCRdb's table, derived via immunoSEQ multiplex PCR, lists solely in-frame clones and lacks some. The table records 150,000 to 200,000 clones, around 90% of them present only once. This material consisted of peripheral blood, taken 28 days after the second AZD1222 dose. This TCR came from an adult who received the AZD1222 COVID-19 vaccine. This chain connects TRBV30 to TRBJ1-1; 7 nucleotides line up with TRBD1. CDR3 sequence (DNA): TGTGCCTGGAGTCAGGGGGAGAACGCTGAAGCTTTCTTT. As protein: CAWSQGENAEAFF.